This paragraph covers one T cell receptor beta chain sequence. Its antigen is not known. Produced via immunoSEQ multiplex PCR; TCRdb's table is partial and in-frame only. The sample includes over 950,000 clones, around three quarters of them seen just once. These data belong to a study of shared clonotypes between healthy human individuals. General study findings and limits: Sharing of clonotypes among donors was expected to vary with sequencing depth. Non-shared clonotypes displayed generation probabilities falling below those of clonotypes present in all four donors.

This clonotype originated in a man younger than 35 in good health. Some clones in this sample may be carry-over from other donors' samples. Material for sequencing was memory CD4+ T cells from PBMCs. Subset reported: CD45RA-negative fraction.

As DNA, the CDR3 is TGTGCCAGCTCACCAGGAACAGGGGCTTTTTTTGAAGCTTTCTTT. Translated, it gives CASSPGTGAFFEAFF. The chain links TRBV18 to TRBJ1-1; TRBD1 matches 7 bases. After removal of 2 bases from V and 7 bases from J, the junction contained 10 bases not matched to a gene. The CDR3 loop spans 15 amino acids. Germline lookup yields CDR1 KGHSH and CDR2 LQKENI.